This T cell receptor (beta chain) was retrieved from a study of esophageal squamous cell carcinoma under preoperative chemotherapy. Study-level background: Both tumor-infiltrating lymphocytes and peripheral blood T cells had their TCR repertoires profiled.

Study-wide results and limits: Peripheral T cells showed a significant TCR diversity increase after chemotherapy, unlike tumor-infiltrating lymphocytes.

One entry per CDR3 protein results from TCRdb running MiXCR on the PCR reads. The sample comprises around 14,000 distinct CDR3 sequences, 60% of which are singletons, and about 53% rests with the top ten. V was pared by 1 base and J by 5 bases, with 6 bases between. The germline V gene encodes CDR1 SGHVS and CDR2 FNYEAQ. The CDR3 is 13 amino acids. Described time point: before preoperative PTX-NDP chemotherapy. With respect to this clonotype: The antigen remains unidentified.

The rearrangement links TRBV7-6 to TRBJ2-1; D remains ambiguous. This receptor was obtained from a human donor with esophageal squamous cell carcinoma. The donor label of this sample is uncertain. Sample collection was performed from a patient given preoperative chemotherapy. CDR3 nucleotides: TGTGCCAGCAGCTTAGAGGTCGACAATGAGCAGTTCTTC. Its translation is CASSLEVDNEQFF.